A single sample gave rise to the 3 T cell receptor beta chains below, sequenced in a study of blood T cell repertoires in COVID-19. Here immunoSEQ multiplex PCR was the method, and the copy in TCRdb shows in-frame clones only, minus some. The repertoire holds about 520,000 clones, with approximately 85% as singletons. The material sequenced was peripheral blood. Receptor source: a human donor in a cohort sampled during active COVID-19.

The chain is built from TRBV7-2 and TRBJ2-7, with TRBD2 matching 8 bases. Germline values: CDR1 SGHTA, CDR2 FQGNSA. Trimming took 6 bases from V and 4 from J; bases not matched to a gene: 11. This CDR3 is 15 amino acids long. CDR3 bases: TGTGCCAGCAGACAGACGGCTAGCGGGTCTTACGAGCAGTACTTC. Translation gives CASRQTASGSYEQYF.

The gene calls are TRBV7-8 and TRBJ1-2, with 8 nucleotides matching TRBD1. CDR1 and CDR2 (germline): SGHVS, FQNEAQ. This CDR3 is built from 14 residues. J gave up 8 bases and V 6 bases, and 11 bases lay outside the gene matches. DNA of the CDR3: TGTGCCAGCAGGGGACCCGGGACAGGTGTCGGCTACACCTTC. Translating it yields CASRGPGTGVGYTF.

The V call is TRBV28, the J call TRBJ2-3, with D possibly matching TRBD2 (5 bases). Trimming pared 5 bases from V and 3 bases from J, leaving 15 bases between. CDR1 and CDR2 from the germline V gene are MDHEN and SYDVKM. CDR3 size: 15 residues. CDR3 coding DNA: TGTGCCAGCAGTCGCAGAGCGGCTGGTACAGATACGCAGTATTTT. It translates to CASSRRAAGTDTQYF.